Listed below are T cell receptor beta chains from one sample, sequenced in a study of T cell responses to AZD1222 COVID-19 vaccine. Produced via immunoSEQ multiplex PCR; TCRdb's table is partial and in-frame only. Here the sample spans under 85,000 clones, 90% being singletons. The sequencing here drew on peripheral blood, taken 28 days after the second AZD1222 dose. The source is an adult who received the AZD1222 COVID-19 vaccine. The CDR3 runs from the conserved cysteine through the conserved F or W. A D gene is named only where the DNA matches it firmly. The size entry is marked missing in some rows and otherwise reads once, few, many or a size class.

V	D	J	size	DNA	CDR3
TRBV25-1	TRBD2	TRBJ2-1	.	TGTGCCAGCAGTGAAAGCGGGGGGGGACTAGCGGGACACAATGAGCAGTTCTTC	CASSESGGGLAGHNEQFF
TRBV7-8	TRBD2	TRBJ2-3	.	TGTGCCAGCAGCCCTAGCGGGGGCACAGATACGCAGTATTTT	CASSPSGGTDTQYF
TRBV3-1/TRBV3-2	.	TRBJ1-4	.	TGTGCCAGCAGTTCAAGGGGCCTTAATGAAAAACTGTTTTTT	CASSSRGLNEKLFF
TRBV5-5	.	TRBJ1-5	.	TGTGCCAGCAGCTTGATGCAGGGGAAACAGCCCCAGCATTTT	CASSLMQGKQPQHF
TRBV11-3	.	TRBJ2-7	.	TGTGCCAGCAGCCTCCTTGGGACATTCCTATACGAGCAGTACTTC	CASSLLGTFLYEQYF
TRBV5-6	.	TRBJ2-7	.	TGTGCCAGCAGCCTTCTTTCAGCTCTGGGGGAGCAGTACTTC	CASSLLSALGEQYF
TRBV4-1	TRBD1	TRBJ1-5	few	TGCGCCAGCAGCCTCATGGACAGGCACAATCAGCCCCAGCATTTT	CASSLMDRHNQPQHF
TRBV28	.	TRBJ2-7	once	TGTGCCAGCCATCGACCGGGGAGCGGGCAAGCGTACTTC	CASHRPGSGQAYF
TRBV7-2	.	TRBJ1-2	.	TGTGCCAGCAGCTTAGGGTCAGCTAACGGCTACACCTTC	CASSLGSANGYTF
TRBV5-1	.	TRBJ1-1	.	TGCGCCAGCGGCCTCCCAGGCTTTGAAGCTTTCTTT	CASGLPGFEAFF
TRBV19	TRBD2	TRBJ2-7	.	TGTGCCAGTGGCCGGACTAGCGGGGGCGTCTCCTACGAGCAGTACTTC	CASGRTSGGVSYEQYF
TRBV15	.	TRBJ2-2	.	TGTGCCACCAGCAGTCCTCGGGGCCTAAACACCGGGGAGCTGTTTTTT	CATSSPRGLNTGELFF
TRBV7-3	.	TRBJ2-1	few	TGTGCCAGCAGCTTAACGTCGTCGAATGAGCAGTTCTTC	CASSLTSSNEQFF
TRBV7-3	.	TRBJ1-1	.	TGTGCCAGCAGCCTAGAGGGACAAGGTGTCACTGAAGCTTTCTTT	CASSLEGQGVTEAFF
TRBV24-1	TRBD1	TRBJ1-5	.	TGTGCCACCTGTTATTCCACGACAGGGGGTAATGGGCCCCAGCATTTT	CATCYSTTGGNGPQHF
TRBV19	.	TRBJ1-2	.	TGTGCCAGTACCCCGAACCCAAACAGCTATGGCTACACCTTC	CASTPNPNSYGYTF
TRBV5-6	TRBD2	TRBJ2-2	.	TGTGCCAGCAGCCTGGGACTAGCGGGACAGAACACCGGGGAGCTGTTTTTT	CASSLGLAGQNTGELFF
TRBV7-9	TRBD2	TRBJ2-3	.	TGTGCCAGCAGACTAGCGATTAGCACAGATACGCAGTATTTT	CASRLAISTDTQYF
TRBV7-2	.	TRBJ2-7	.	TGTGCCAGCAGCACTTCATCGGGTAATCCCTCCTACGAGCAGTACTTC	CASSTSSGNPSYEQYF
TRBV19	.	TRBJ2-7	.	TGTGCCAGTAGTATGGGGGACATCTCCTACGAGCAGTACTTC	CASSMGDISYEQYF
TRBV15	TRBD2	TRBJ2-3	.	TGTGCCACCAAGCGGGGTAGCACAGATACGCAGTATTTT	CATKRGSTDTQYF
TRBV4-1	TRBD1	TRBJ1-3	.	TGCGCCAGCAGCCAAGTAGGGGGCGATGGAAACACCATATATTTT	CASSQVGGDGNTIYF